This T cell receptor beta chain was observed in a study of blood T cell repertoires in COVID-19. The wider study: Acute and convalescent COVID-19 specimens originated in the United States, Italy and Spain. Nucleic acid was either cDNA or gDNA, and it came from T cells, B-cell-depleted T cells, or PBMCs.

This clone occurred once. Germline V gene sequence: CDR1 MNHEY, CDR2 SMNVEV (reference sequence). This CDR3 has 14 amino acids. The V end was cut by 5 bases, the J end by 1 base, with 12 bases between. Authors' methods: Counts of nucleated cells, estimated from reference gene primer amplification, were obtained. Clones were sequenced by immunoSEQ multiplex PCR, and TCRdb holds only the in-frame ones, with some missing. That table is the source of V, J and clone size, and D and trimming were worked out from the DNA. This sample has roughly 140,000 clones, with roughly 90% found just once. The sequencing input was peripheral blood. This chain links TRBV27 with TRBJ2-7, with D hard to call. The sequence was collected from a human donor in a cohort sampled during active COVID-19. The CDR3 region is CASSKNSISYEQYF. CDR3 in DNA: TGTGCCAGCAGTAAAAACAGCATTTCCTACGAGCAGTACTTC.